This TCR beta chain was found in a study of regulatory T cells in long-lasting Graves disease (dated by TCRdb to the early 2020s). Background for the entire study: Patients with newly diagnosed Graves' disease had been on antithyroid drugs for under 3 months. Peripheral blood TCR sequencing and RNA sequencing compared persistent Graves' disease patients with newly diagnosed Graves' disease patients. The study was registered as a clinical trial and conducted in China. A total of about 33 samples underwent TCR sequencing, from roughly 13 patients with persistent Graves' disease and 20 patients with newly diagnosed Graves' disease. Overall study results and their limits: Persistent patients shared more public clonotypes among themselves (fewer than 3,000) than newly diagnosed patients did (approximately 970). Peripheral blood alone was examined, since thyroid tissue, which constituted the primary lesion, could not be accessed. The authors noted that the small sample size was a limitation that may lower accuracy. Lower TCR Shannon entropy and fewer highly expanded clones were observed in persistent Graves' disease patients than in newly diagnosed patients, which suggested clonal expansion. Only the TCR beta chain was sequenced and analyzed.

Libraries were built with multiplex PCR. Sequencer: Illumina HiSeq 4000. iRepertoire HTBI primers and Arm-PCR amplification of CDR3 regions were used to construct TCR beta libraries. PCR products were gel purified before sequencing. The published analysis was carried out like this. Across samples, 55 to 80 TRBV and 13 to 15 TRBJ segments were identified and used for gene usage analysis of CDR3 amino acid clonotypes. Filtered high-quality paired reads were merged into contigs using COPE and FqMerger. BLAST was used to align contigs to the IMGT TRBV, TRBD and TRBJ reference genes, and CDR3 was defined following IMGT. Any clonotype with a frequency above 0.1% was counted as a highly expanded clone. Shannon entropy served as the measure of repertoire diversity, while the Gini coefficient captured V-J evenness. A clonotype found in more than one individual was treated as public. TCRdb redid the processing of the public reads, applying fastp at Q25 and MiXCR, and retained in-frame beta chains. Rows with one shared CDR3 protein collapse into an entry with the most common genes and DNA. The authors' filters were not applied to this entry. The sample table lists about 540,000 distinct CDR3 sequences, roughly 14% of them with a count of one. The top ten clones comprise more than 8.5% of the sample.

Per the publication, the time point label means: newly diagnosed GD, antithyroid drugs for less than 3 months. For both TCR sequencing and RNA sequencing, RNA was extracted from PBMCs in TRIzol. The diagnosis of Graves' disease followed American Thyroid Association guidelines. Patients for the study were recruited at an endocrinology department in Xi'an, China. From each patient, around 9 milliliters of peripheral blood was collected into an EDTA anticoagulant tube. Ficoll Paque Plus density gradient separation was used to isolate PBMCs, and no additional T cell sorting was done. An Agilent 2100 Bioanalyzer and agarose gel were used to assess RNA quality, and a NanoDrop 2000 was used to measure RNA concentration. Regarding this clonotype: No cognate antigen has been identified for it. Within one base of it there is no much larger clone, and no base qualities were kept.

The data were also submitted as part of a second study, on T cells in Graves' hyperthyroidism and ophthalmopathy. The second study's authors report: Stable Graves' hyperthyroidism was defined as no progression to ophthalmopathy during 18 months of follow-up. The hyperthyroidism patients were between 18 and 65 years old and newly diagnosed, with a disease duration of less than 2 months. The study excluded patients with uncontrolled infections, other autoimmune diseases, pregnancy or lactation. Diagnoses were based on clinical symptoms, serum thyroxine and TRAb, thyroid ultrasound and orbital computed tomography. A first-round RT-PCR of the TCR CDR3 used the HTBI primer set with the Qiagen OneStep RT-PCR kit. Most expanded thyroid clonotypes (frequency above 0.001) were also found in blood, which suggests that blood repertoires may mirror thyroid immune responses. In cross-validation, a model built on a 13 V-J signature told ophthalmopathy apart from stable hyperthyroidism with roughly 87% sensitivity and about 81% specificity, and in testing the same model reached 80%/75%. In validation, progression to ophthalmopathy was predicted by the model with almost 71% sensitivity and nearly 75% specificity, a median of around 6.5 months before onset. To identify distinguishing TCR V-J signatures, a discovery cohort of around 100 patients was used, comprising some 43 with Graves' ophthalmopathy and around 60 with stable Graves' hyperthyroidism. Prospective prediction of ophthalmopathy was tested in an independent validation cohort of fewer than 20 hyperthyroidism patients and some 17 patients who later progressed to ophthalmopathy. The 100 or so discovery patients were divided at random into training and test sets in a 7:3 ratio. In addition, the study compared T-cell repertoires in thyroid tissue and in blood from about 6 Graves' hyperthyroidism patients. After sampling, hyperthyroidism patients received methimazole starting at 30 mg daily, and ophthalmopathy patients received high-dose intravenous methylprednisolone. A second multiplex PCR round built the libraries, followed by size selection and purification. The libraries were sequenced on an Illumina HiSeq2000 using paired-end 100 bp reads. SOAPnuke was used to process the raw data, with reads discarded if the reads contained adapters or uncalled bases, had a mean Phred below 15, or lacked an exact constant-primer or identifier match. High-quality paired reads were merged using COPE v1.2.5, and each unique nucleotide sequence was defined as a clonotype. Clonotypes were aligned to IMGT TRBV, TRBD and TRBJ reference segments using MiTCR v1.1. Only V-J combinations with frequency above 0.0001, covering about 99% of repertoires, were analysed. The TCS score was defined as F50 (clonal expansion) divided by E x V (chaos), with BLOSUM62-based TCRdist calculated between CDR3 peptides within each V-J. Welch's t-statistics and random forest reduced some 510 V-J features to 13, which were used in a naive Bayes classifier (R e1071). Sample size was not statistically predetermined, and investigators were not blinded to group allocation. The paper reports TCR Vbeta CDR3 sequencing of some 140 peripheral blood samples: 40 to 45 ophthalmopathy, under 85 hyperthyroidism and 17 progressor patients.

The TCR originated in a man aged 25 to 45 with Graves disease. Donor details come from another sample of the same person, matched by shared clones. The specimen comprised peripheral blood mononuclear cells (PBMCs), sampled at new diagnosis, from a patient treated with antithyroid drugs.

The CDR3 protein sequence reads: CSVDGQGGYTF. In nucleotides, the sequence is TGCAGCGTTGATGGGCAGGGCGGCTACACCTTC. Rearrangement joined TRBV29-1 to TRBJ1-2; a weak D assignment points to TRBD1 (5 bases agree). V lost 3 bases and J lost 8 bases; the stretch between them is 10 bases long. From its cysteine to its phenylalanine, the CDR3 spans 11 amino acids. Left in the record is the CDR3 DNA by itself, 33 bases read in frame from the first base. CDR1 SQVTM and CDR2 ANQGSEA were looked up in the germline V gene.